This T cell receptor (beta chain) is from a study of preoperative IRX-2 immunotherapy in early breast cancer (dated by TCRdb to 2018 to 2020). About this clone: Its antigen is still unknown. Base qualities are not at hand, and no much larger clone is one base apart.

Preparation of the library involved the immunoSEQ multiplex PCR assay. TCRdb's version of the immuneACCESS table is confined to in-frame rearrangements and falls short of the full clone set. An unresolved V gene accounts for under half of the shortfall where checked; the remainder is of unknown origin. Within this sample are around 30,000 clones, with 82% of them counted one time only. The biggest ten clones account for under 4% of the sample. This sample's treatment or condition label indicates: preoperative locoregional IRX-2 cytokine immunotherapy. The samples were obtained from a phase Ib study that tested preoperative, locoregional IRX-2 cytokine immunotherapy designed to prime immune responses. The donors were early-stage breast cancer patients who were given IRX-2 prior to surgery. This clonotype was sampled from a human donor with breast cancer. Sampling was performed from a patient treated with IRX-2 immunotherapy.

The DNA reads as follows: TGTGCCAGCAGAGACACCACGAACACTGAAGCTTTCTTT. This gives the protein CASRDTTNTEAFF. This chain joins TRBV28 to TRBJ1-1, with the D gene too uncertain to name. Reading the germline V gene gives CDR1 MDHEN and CDR2 SYDVKM. V loses 6 bases of germline sequence and J loses 1 base, and the interval between the two ends is 9 bases. Inclusive of the bounding cysteine and phenylalanine, the CDR3 is 13 residues long. Only CDR3 DNA remains: 39 bases, in frame from the first base.